Sequencing of this TCR beta chain was carried out in a study of shared clonotypes between healthy human individuals. Study-level background: Each donor's CD8 memory used one plate, CD8 naive two, each CD4 subset three.

Healthy HIV-negative adults without recent acute infections or vaccinations served as donors. Splitting the CD4+ cells yielded a CD45RA+ naive subset and a CD45RA-negative memory subset. This clone was picked up one time. Repertoires were generated with immunoSEQ multiplex PCR, while TCRdb's copy carries only in-frame clones and drops some. The data hold roughly 2 million clones, with 85% to 95% observed a single time. The germline V gene encodes CDR1 SGHTA and CDR2 FQGNSA. Deletions cut 3 bases from V and 0 bases from J, with 12 bases between. CDR3 length equals 15 residues. V and J are TRBV7-2 and TRBJ2-7; D unclear. The sequenced sample was naive CD4+ T cells sorted from blood. Stated subset: CD45RA+ positively selected. The receptor's source is a man aged 18-30 years in good health. CDR3 sequence (DNA): TGTGCCAGCAGCTTTGGCGGCCTCAACTCCTACGAGCAGTACTTC. As protein: CASSFGGLNSYEQYF. Together with reference TRBV7-2 and TRBJ2-7, the CDR3 gives the full variable domain: GAGVSQSPSNKVTEKGKDVELRCDPISGHTALYWYRQSLGQGLEFLIYFQGNSAPDKSGLPSDRFSAERTGGSVSTLTIQRTQQEDSAVYLCASSFGGLNSYEQYFGPGTRLTVT.